This T cell receptor (beta chain) was observed in a study of cytomegalovirus exposure and HLA in healthy donors. 13 Jbeta primers and 60 Vbeta primers were used for the PCR. Assay: immunoSEQ multiplex PCR; the TCRdb copy retains only in-frame clones and omits some. The table has 100,000 to 150,000 clones, more than 60% seen once; the top ten hold around 3.6%. The CDR3 sequence is 15 residues long. Deletions cut 2 bases from V and 1 base from J, with 9 bases between. Per the germline V gene, CDR1 is ENHRY and CDR2 is SYGVKD. The TCR originated in a man aged 25 to 40 in good health and CMV-seronegative. The V call is TRBV10-3, the J call TRBJ1-5; no reliable D call. The sequenced sample consisted of PBMCs. CDR3 sequence (DNA): TGTGCCATCAGTGAGGTTGGCGGGAGCAATCAGCCCCAGCATTTT. Translation: CAISEVGGSNQPQHF.